Each of the 18 T cell receptor beta chains below was sequenced from the same sample in a study of metastatic and nonmetastatic thyroid tumors. Treatment of any kind had been given to no patient before thyroid surgery. TCRdb reanalyzed the PCR reads with MiXCR. Among about 59,000 clones listed, about 16% were seen once. Sequencing was performed on blood. Receptor source: a male donor with papillary thyroid cancer or a benign thyroid nodule (not recorded which). Some clones in this sample may be carry-over from other donors' samples.

The J gene is TRBJ2-2, the V gene TRBV28; D perhaps matches TRBD1 (7 bases). The ends were cut back, 3 bases at V and 6 bases at J, with 17 bases in the middle. Germline loops: CDR1 MDHEN, CDR2 SYDVKM. This CDR3 contains 16 residues. The CDR3 spells CASSFTTPGGPGELFF. The DNA for the CDR3 is TGTGCCAGCAGTTTCACCACCCCAGGGGGGCCCGGGGAGCTGTTTTTT.

This clone was counted between two and nine times. The V gene is TRBV19, the J gene TRBJ2-2; D is possibly TRBD2 (5 bases). The CDR3 extends over 12 amino acids. Trimming left V 6 bases short and J 7 bases short, with 9 bases between. The V gene's germline CDR1 is LNHDA and CDR2 SQIVND (reference sequence). In DNA form, the CDR3 reads TGTGCCAGTAGCCTGCGGGTCGGGGAGCTGTTTTTT. It encodes CASSLRVGELFF.

This clone was seen repeatedly, ten times or more. The V call is TRBV18, the J call TRBJ1-4; tentative D call: TRBD1 (6 bases). V was pared by 3 bases and J by 8 bases, with 13 bases between. The germline CDR1 and CDR2 sequences are KGHSH and LQKENI. CDR3 size: 14 residues. The CDR3 DNA sequence: TGTGCCAGCTCACCGAACACAGGGCAGGAAAAACTGTTTTTT. Its translation: CASSPNTGQEKLFF.

This clone occurred many times. Other DNA sequences in the same sample also yield this CDR3. The rearrangement uses TRBV5-1 and TRBJ1-2; 11 nucleotides agree with TRBD1. Trimming cost V 3 bases and J 6 bases; bases outside gene matches: 10. Germline-derived CDR1 and CDR2 are SGHRS and YFSETQ. This CDR3 has 16 residues. This CDR3 reads CASSYSGTGGVDGYTF. The DNA for the CDR3 is TGCGCCAGCAGCTACTCCGGGACAGGGGGAGTTGATGGCTACACCTTC.

The sample holds a few counts of this clone. A read error is possible here, since a much larger clone lies one base away. The CDR3 loop reads CASSTRQGMGYRDTQYF. The CDR3 DNA reads as TGTGCCAGCAGTACCCGACAGGGTATGGGCTATAGAGATACCCAGTACTTC. This chain uses TRBV6-5 with TRBJ2-5; 7 nucleotides match TRBD1. The germline gives CDR1 MNHEY, CDR2 SVGAGI. V gave up 5 bases and J gave up 8 bases; unmatched junction bases: 20. This CDR3 comprises 17 residues.

Many counts were recorded for this clone. J is TRBJ1-3 and V is TRBV7-8; D call uncertain. V shed 1 base and J shed 0 bases, with 10 bases lying between them. The CDR3 has 16 amino acids. Germline V gene data show CDR1 as SGHVS and CDR2 as FQNEAQ. CDR3 region: CASSLVIQPSGNTIYF. CDR3 sequence (DNA): TGTGCCAGCAGCTTAGTAATCCAGCCCTCTGGAAACACCATATATTTT.

This clone has at least ten counts. This rearrangement joins TRBV10-2 to TRBJ1-1, with 10 nucleotides matching TRBD1. V lost 4 bases and J lost 4; bases outside the gene matches: 9. The germline gives CDR1 WSHSY, CDR2 SAAADI. The CDR3 totals 16 residues. The CDR3: CASSGEGQGSGTEAFF. The CDR3 bases are TGCGCCAGCAGTGGTGAGGGACAGGGGTCTGGCACTGAAGCTTTCTTT.

This clone was observed many times. The V gene is TRBV7-2, the J gene TRBJ2-5, with 9 bases that match TRBD1. V shed 1 base and J 4 bases; nucleotides not matched to a gene: 4. CDR3 length: 15 residues. Germline V CDR1 and CDR2: SGHTA, FQGNSA. This chain's CDR3 is CASSLEGQGRETQYF. DNA for the CDR3: TGTGCCAGCAGCTTAGAGGGACAGGGCAGAGAGACCCAGTACTTC.

Many counts were recorded for this clone. V gene TRBV10-3 combines with J gene TRBJ2-4; 15 bases agree with TRBD2. V was clipped by 2 bases and J by 5 bases; unmatched bases: 4. The CDR3 has 17 residues. The V gene's germline CDR1 is ENHRY and CDR2 SYGVKD. The CDR3, as DNA: TGTGCCATCAGTGAGGGACTAGCGGGAGGGGTTGAAAACATTCAGTACTTC. Residues: CAISEGLAGGVENIQYF.

CDR3 nucleotide sequence: TGTGCCAGCAGTCCATCAGGGGGTGACAGATCCTACGAGCAGTACTTC. Translation gives CASSPSGGDRSYEQYF. This chain links TRBV6-1 with TRBJ2-7; 7 bases are shared with TRBD1. V was pared by 5 bases and J by 1 base, with 11 bases of the junction left unmatched. This CDR3 spans 16 amino acids. Germline V gene sequence: CDR1 MNHNS, CDR2 SASEGT.

This clone was found many times. The genes are TRBV19 and TRBJ1-5; D perhaps matches TRBD1 (5 bases). The CDR3 runs 17 residues. The V end lost 5 bases, the J end lost 1 base, and 18 bases lay between the germline ends. The germline gives CDR1 LNHDA, CDR2 SQIVND (reference sequence). CDR3 bases: TGTGCCAGTAGTTTTTCCTTGGGGCTTGGGAGCAATCAGCCCCAGCATTTT. It translates to CASSFSLGLGSNQPQHF.

Regarding this clone: One end of the junction does not line up with germline, which may come from a read error. The V and J genes are TRBV2 and TRBJ2-7, with 9 bases lining up with TRBD2. Germline CDR1 reads SNHLY; CDR2 reads FYNNEI. CDR3 length: 16 residues. The CDR3 is CARSVNLASGEPVQYF. CDR3 sequence (DNA): TGTGCCAGAAGTGTTAATCTGGCTAGCGGGGAACCGGTGCAGTACTTC.

Remarks on this clone: One end of the junction fails to match germline, which may point to a read error. V is TRBV28 and J is TRBJ1-2; D is unresolved. The CDR3 has 15 residues. CDR1 is MDHEN, CDR2 SYDVKM, per germline. The CDR3 reads CTSRLGCGNYAGYTF. CDR3 DNA sequence: TGTACCAGCCGACTCGGCTGCGGGAACTATGCGGGCTACACCTTC.

This clone was seen many times. V gene TRBV6-2 or TRBV6-3 combines with J gene TRBJ2-1; perhaps TRBD2 as D (6 bases). Germline values: CDR1 MNHEY, CDR2 SVGEGT. The CDR3 totals 14 residues. The V gene lost 6 bases and the J gene lost 0 bases, with 9 bases spanning the gap. The CDR3 reads CASRVADSYNEQFF. CDR3 bases: TGTGCCAGCAGGGTAGCGGACTCCTACAATGAGCAGTTCTTC.

The gene calls are TRBV28 and TRBJ2-7, with TRBD1 identical over 7 bases. With 6 bases clipped from V and 3 bases from J, the junction kept 8 bases outside the gene matches. This CDR3 has 14 residues. CDR1 and CDR2 from the germline V gene are MDHEN and SYDVKM. The CDR3 protein is CASRTLGQCYEQYF. The DNA of the CDR3 is TGTGCCAGCAGGACTCTGGGACAGTGCTACGAGCAGTACTTC.

V and J are TRBV20-1 and TRBJ2-7; 8 positions match TRBD1. The V gene's germline CDR1 is DFQATT and CDR2 SNEGSKA (reference sequence). The CDR3 is made up of 13 amino acids. V dropped 6 bases and J dropped 7; count of bases not matched to a gene: 11. The CDR3 DNA reads as TGCAGTGCCTCAGGACAGGGTGGCGTTGAGCAGTACTTC. Translated: CSASGQGGVEQYF.

This clone was found a few times. The junction differs from germline at one of its ends, possibly a read error. V and J are TRBV3-1 and TRBJ2-1, with 12 bases that match TRBD2. This CDR3 has 17 amino acids. Looked up from germline, CDR1 is LGHDT and CDR2 is YNNKEL (reference sequence). The CDR3 bases are TGTGCCAGCAGCCAGGGGACTAGCGGGCCATCCTACAATGAGCAGTTATTC. Its translation is CASSQGTSGPSYNEQLF.

This clone was seen repeatedly, ten times or more. The gene calls are TRBV6-2 or TRBV6-3 and TRBJ2-3; no reliable D call. V was pared by 2 bases and J by 1 base, with 13 bases between. The CDR3 length is 16 residues. Germline lookup yields CDR1 MNHEY and CDR2 SVGEGT. CDR3 protein: CASSYPLPAGTDTQYF. Written as DNA, the CDR3 is TGTGCCAGCAGTTACCCTCTACCGGCGGGCACAGATACGCAGTATTTT.